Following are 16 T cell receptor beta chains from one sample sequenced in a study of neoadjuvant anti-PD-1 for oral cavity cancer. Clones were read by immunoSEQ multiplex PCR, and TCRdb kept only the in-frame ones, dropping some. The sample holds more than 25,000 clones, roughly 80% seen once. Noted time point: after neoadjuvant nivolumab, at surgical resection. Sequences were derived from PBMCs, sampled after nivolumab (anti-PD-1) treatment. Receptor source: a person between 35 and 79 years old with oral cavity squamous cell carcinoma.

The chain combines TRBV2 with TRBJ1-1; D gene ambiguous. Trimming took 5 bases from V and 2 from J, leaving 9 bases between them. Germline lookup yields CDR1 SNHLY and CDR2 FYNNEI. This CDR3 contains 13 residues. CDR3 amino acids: CASSLNPNTEAFF. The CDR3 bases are TGTGCCAGCAGTCTGAACCCTAACACTGAAGCTTTCTTT.

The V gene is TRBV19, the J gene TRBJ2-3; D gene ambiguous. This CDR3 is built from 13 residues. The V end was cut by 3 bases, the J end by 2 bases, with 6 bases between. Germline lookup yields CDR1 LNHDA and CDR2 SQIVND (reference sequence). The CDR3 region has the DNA TGTGCCAGTAGTATTCTGGACACAGATACGCAGTATTTT. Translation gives CASSILDTDTQYF.

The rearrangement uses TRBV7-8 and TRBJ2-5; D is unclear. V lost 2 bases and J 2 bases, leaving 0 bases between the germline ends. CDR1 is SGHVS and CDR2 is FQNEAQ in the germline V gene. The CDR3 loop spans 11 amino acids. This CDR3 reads CASSLQETQYF. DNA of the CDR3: TGTGCCAGCAGCTTACAAGAGACCCAGTACTTC.

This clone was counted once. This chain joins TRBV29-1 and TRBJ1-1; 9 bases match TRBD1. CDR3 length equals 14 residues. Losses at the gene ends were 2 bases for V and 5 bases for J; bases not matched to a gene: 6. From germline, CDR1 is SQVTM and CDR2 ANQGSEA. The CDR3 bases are TGCAGCGTTGAAATGACAGGGGGAAGGACTGAAGCTTTCTTT. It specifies CSVEMTGGRTEAFF.

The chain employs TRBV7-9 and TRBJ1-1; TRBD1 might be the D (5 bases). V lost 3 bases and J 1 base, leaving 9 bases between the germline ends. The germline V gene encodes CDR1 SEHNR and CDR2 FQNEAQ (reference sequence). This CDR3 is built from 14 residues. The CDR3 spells CASSFRQSNTEAFF. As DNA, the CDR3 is TGTGCCAGCAGCTTCCGACAGTCGAACACTGAAGCTTTCTTT.

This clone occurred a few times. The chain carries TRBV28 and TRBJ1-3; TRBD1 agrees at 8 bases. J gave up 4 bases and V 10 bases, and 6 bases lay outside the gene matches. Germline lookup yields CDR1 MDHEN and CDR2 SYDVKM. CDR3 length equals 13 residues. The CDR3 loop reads CATDRGSGNTIYF. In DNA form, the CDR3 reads TGTGCCACTGACAGGGGATCGGGAAACACCATATATTTT. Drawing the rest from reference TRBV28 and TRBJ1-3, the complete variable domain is DVKVTQSSRYLVKRTGEKVFLECVQDMDHENMFWYRQDPGLGLRLIYFSYDVKMKEKGDIPEGYSVSREKKERFSLILESASTNQTSMYLCATDRGSGNTIYFGEGSWLTVV.

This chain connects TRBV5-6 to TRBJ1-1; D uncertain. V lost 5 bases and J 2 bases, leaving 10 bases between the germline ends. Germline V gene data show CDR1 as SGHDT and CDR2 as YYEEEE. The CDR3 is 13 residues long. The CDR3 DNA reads TGTGCCAGCAGGTTAGTCCCTAACACTGAAGCTTTCTTT. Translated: CASRLVPNTEAFF.

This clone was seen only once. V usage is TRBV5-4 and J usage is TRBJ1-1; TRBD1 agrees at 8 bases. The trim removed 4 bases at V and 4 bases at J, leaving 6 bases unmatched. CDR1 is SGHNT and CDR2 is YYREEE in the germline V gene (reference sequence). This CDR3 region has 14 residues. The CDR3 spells CASSPRGLVTEAFF. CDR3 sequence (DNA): TGTGCCAGCAGCCCCAGGGGGCTGGTCACTGAAGCTTTCTTT.

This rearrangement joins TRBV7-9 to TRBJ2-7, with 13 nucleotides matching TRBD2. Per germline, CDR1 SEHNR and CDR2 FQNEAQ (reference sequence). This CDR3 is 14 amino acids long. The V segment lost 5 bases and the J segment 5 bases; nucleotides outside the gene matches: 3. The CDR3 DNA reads TGTGCCAGCAGCCCTGGACTAGCGGGGGACGAGCAGTACTTC. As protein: CASSPGLAGDEQYF.

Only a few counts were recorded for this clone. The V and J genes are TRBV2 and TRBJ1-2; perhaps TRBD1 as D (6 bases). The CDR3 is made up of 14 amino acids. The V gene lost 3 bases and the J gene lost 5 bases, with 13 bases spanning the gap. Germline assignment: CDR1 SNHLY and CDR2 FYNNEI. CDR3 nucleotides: TGTGCCAGCAGTGATCGGGGGCGTCGGTATGGCTACACCTTC. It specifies CASSDRGRRYGYTF.

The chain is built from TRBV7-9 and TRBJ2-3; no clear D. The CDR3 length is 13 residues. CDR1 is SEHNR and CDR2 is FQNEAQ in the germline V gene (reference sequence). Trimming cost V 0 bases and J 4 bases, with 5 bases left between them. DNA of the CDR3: TGTGCCAGCAGCTTAGCGCACGCAGATACGCAGTATTTT. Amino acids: CASSLAHADTQYF.

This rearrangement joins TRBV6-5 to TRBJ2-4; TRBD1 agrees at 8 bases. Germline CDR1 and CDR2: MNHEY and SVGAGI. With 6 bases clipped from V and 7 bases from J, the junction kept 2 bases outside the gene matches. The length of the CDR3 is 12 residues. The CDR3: CASSRTGNIQYF. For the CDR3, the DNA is TGTGCCAGCAGCCGGACAGGGAACATTCAGTACTTC.

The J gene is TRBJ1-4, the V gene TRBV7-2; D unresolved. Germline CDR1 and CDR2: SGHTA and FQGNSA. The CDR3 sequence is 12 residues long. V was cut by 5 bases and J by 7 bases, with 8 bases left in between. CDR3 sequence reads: CASSPNSEKLFF. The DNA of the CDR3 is TGTGCCAGCAGCCCCAACTCTGAAAAACTGTTTTTT.

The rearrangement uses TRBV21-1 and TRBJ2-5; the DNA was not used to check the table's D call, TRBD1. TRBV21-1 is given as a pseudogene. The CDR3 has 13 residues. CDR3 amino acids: CASSRTRFGTQYF. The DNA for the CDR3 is TGTGCCAGCAGCCGGACAAGGTTTGGGACCCAGTACTTC.

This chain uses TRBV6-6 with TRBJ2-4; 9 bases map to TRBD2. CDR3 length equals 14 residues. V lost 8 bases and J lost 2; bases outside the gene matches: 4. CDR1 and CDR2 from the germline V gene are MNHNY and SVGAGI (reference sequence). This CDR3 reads CASAGGRSKNIQYF. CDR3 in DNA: TGTGCCAGCGCGGGGGGGCGATCCAAAAACATTCAGTACTTC.

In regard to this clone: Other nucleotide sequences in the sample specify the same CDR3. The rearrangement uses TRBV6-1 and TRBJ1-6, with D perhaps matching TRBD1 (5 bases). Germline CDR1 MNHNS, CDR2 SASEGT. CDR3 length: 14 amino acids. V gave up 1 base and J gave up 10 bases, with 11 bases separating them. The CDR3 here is CASSEGVGDSPLHF. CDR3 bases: TGTGCCAGCAGTGAAGGGGTCGGGGACTCACCCCTCCACTTT.